These 10 T cell receptor beta chains were sequenced from one sample in a study of T cell repertoires in cytomegalovirus infection. From the reads, TCRdb called clonotypes with MiXCR, one entry per CDR3 protein. The table has almost 550,000 distinct CDR3 sequences, 16% seen once. Sequenced sample: CD8+ T cells from PBMCs. Source of these receptors: a human donor in good health (CMV status not recorded). Some clones in this sample may be carry-over from other donors' samples.

In regard to this clonotype: A read error may be the cause here, since a much bigger clone is one base away. The chain is built from TRBV7-9 and TRBJ1-2; possible D gene TRBD1, 6 bases. The germline V gene has CDR1 SEHNR and CDR2 FQNEAQ (reference sequence). The CDR3 is made up of 15 amino acids. In DNA, the CDR3 is TGTGCCAGCAACTTAGAGCAGGGACAAGGGAATGGCTACACCTTC. Protein: CASNLEQGQGNGYTF.

This clonotype showed up just a few times. This chain connects TRBV5-1 to TRBJ1-1, with D perhaps TRBD1 (5 bases). The CDR3 has 13 amino acids. Germline V gene lookup returns CDR1 SGHRS and CDR2 YFSETQ. Trimming stripped 2 bases from V and 5 bases from J, with 10 bases between. The chain's CDR3 is CASSFEGRTEAFF. In DNA, the CDR3 is TGCGCCAGCAGCTTCGAGGGGCGGACTGAAGCTTTCTTT.

This clonotype was observed at least ten times. The V and J genes are TRBV7-3 and TRBJ1-1; TRBD1 is a possible D gene (6 bases). CDR3 length: 13 residues. The germline gives CDR1 SGHTA, CDR2 FQGTGA. Trimming took off 1 base at V and 5 bases at J, with 8 bases between the two ends. The CDR3 region has the DNA TGTGCCAGCAGCTTAAACGACAGGACTGAAGCTTTCTTT. Its translation is CASSLNDRTEAFF.

This clonotype was seen ten or more times. This chain joins TRBV7-9 and TRBJ1-2; TRBD1 matches at 9 bases. V lost 5 bases to trimming and J lost 7 bases; unmatched junction nucleotides: 8. The CDR3 totals 14 residues. The V gene's germline CDR1 is SEHNR and CDR2 FQNEAQ (reference sequence). CDR3: CASSIPTGGSGYTF. The CDR3 DNA reads as TGTGCCAGCAGCATACCCACAGGGGGCTCTGGCTACACCTTC.

As concerns this clonotype: A read error may be the cause here, since a much bigger clone is one base away. J is TRBJ2-1 and V is TRBV19; tentatively, D is TRBD2 (7 bases). The germline V gene encodes CDR1 LNHDA and CDR2 SQIVND (reference sequence). The CDR3 consists of 14 residues. In DNA, the CDR3 is TGTGCCAGCGGTCTGTCCAGGGGAGGGCATGAGCAGTTATTC. This gives the protein CASGLSRGGHEQLF.

There are a few counts of this clonotype. The chain combines TRBV12-3 or TRBV12-4 with TRBJ2-1; 14 bases fit TRBD2. Trimming cost V 10 bases and J 0 bases; bases outside gene matches: 11. The CDR3 has 18 amino acids. CDR3 sequence: CATMGLAGAVSSYNEQFF. The CDR3 coding sequence is TGTGCCACCATGGGACTAGCGGGGGCCGTAAGCTCCTACAATGAGCAGTTCTTC.

J is TRBJ2-3 and V is TRBV28; 10 nucleotides match TRBD2. The CDR3 spans 15 residues. Per the germline V gene, CDR1 is MDHEN and CDR2 is SYDVKM. V lost 7 bases, J lost 1 base, and 5 bases stayed unmatched. CDR3 DNA: TGTGCCAGCACCTACGGGACTAGCGGCACAGATACGCAGTATTTT. Protein product: CASTYGTSGTDTQYF.

The chain joins TRBV20-1 to TRBJ2-1, with 9 nucleotides matching TRBD2. After removal of 6 bases from V and 9 bases from J, the junction contained 3 bases not matched to a gene. The CDR3 sequence is 11 residues long. The V gene's germline CDR1 is DFQATT and CDR2 SNEGSKA (reference sequence). This CDR3 reads CSAREGIEQFF. The DNA of the CDR3 is TGCAGTGCGCGGGAGGGCATTGAGCAGTTCTTC.

Ten or more counts support this clonotype. The CDR3 coding sequence is TGTGCCAGCAGCTCTGAGGACAGGATTTATAGCAATCAGCCCCAGCATTTT. Translation: CASSSEDRIYSNQPQHF. The J gene is TRBJ1-5, the V gene TRBV6-6; 7 nucleotides align to TRBD1. V was pared by 6 bases and J by 0 bases, with 11 bases of the junction left unmatched. CDR3 size: 17 residues. Per the germline V gene, CDR1 is MNHNY and CDR2 is SVGAGI (reference sequence).

The V call is TRBV6-2 or TRBV6-3, the J call TRBJ2-2; D is ambiguous. CDR3 length: 15 amino acids. Trimming left V 5 bases short and J 4 bases short, with 14 bases between. Germline assignment: CDR1 MNHEY and CDR2 SVGEGT. The CDR3 loop is CASSQNPGPTGELFF. In nucleotides, the CDR3 is TGTGCCAGCAGTCAAAACCCGGGCCCCACCGGGGAGCTGTTTTTT.